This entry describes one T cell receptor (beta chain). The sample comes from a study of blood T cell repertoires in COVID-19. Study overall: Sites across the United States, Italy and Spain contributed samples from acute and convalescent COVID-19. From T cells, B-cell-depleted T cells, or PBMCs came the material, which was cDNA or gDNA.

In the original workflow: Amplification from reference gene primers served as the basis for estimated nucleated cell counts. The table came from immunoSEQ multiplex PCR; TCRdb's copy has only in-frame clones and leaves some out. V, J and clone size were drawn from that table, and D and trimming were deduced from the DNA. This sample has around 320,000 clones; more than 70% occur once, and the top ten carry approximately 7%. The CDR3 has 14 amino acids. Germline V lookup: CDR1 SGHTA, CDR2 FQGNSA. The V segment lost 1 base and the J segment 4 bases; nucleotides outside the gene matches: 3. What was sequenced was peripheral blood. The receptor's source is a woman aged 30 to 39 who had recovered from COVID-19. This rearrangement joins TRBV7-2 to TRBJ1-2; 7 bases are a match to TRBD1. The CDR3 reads CASSLGTGRYGYTF. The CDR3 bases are TGTGCCAGCAGCTTAGGGACAGGCCGCTATGGCTACACCTTC. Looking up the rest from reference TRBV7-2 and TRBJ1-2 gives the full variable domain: GAGVSQSPSNKVTEKGKDVELRCDPISGHTALYWYRQSLGQGLEFLIYFQGNSAPDKSGLPSDRFSAERTGGSVSTLTIQRTQQEDSAVYLCASSLGTGRYGYTFGSGTRLTVV.